This entry concerns a single T cell receptor beta chain. A junction boundary mismatches the germline segment, possibly from a read error. This sample is part of a study of blood T cells in healthy people across ages. This CDR3 region has 12 residues. Germline lookup yields CDR1 SGHDT and CDR2 YYEEEE. Together with a sample-barcoded 5' primer, a J-beta primer mix was included in a second PCR lasting about 7 to 11 cycles. TCRdb reanalysed the 5' RACE reads using MiXCR and keeps one entry per CDR3 protein. The top ten hold about a fifth of the sample, which has 650,000 to 800,000 distinct CDR3 sequences, under 45% seen once.

This clonotype was obtained from a man aged 55 to 69 in good health. Sequenced sample: blood. The chain employs TRBV5-6 and TRBJ2-3; tentative D call: TRBD1 (6 bases). CDR3 region: CACSTTGYTQYF. Written as DNA, the CDR3 is TGTGCCTGCAGCACCACAGGGTATACGCAGTATTTT.